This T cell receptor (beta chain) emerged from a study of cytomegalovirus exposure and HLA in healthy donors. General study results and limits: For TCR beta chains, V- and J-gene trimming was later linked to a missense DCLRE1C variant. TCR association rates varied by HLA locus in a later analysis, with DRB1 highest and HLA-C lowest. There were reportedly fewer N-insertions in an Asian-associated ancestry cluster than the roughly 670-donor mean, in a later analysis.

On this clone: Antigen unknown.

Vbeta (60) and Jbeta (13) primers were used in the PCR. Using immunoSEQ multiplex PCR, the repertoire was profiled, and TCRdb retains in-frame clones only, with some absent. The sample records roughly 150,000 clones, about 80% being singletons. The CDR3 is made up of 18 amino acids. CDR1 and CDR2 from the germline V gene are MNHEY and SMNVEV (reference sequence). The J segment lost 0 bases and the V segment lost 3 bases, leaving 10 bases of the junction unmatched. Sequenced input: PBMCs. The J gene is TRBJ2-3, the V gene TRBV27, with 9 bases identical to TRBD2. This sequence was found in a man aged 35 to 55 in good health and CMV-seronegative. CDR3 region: CASSLRTSATYSTDTQYF. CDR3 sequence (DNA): TGTGCCAGCAGTTTGCGGACTAGCGCTACCTATAGCACAGATACGCAGTATTTT.